The T cell receptor beta chain under discussion was sequenced for a study of low-dose radiotherapy and immunotherapy resistance in tumors. Whole-study context: Starting cycle 1 day 1, oral aspirin 300 mg was given daily for four cycles.

Germline CDR1 reads LNHNV; CDR2 reads YYDKDF (reference sequence). The CDR3 loop spans 15 amino acids. V was clipped by 0 bases and J by 6 bases, with 14 bases between them. This clonotype was seen at least ten times. Described time point: after trial treatment. Treatment here: LDRT plus nivolumab, ipilimumab, low-dose cyclophosphamide and aspirin (RACIN trial). Donors, who were enrolled in a single-arm phase I dose-escalation trial, received nivolumab, ipilimumab, aspirin, low-dose cyclophosphamide and low-dose radiotherapy. Alpha and beta chains were covered, as first-strand cDNA relied on TRAV- and TRBV-specific primers. TCRs were amplified for approximately 21 PCR cycles with a constant-region primer and V-primer adapter. In vitro transcription served to amplify the mRNA that had been isolated. Each CDR3 protein gets one entry after TCRdb re-called the reads with MiXCR. The table has about 91,000 distinct CDR3 sequences, about 20% seen once.

The starting material was PBMCs, obtained after low-dose radiotherapy plus immunotherapy. The TCR comes from a female donor with ovarian cancer. The chain couples TRBV15 to TRBJ1-1; D unclear. The CDR3, as DNA: TGTGCCACCAGCAGAGATCTGGCGGGGTTTGCTGAAGCTTTCTTT. Its translation is CATSRDLAGFAEAFF.